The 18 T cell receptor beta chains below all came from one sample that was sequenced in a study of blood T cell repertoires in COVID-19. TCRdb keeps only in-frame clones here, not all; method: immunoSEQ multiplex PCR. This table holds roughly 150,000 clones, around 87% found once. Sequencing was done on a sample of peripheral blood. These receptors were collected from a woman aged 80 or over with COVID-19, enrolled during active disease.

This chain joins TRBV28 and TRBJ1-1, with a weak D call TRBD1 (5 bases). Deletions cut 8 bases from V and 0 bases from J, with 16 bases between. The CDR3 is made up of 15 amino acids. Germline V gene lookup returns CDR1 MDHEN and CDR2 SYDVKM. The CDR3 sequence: CASLGGAGLNTEAFF. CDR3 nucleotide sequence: TGTGCCAGCCTCGGTGGGGCGGGGTTGAACACTGAAGCTTTCTTT. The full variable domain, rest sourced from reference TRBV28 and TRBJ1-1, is DVKVTQSSRYLVKRTGEKVFLECVQDMDHENMFWYRQDPGLGLRLIYFSYDVKMKEKGDIPEGYSVSREKKERFSLILESASTNQTSMYLCASLGGAGLNTEAFFGQGTRLTVV.

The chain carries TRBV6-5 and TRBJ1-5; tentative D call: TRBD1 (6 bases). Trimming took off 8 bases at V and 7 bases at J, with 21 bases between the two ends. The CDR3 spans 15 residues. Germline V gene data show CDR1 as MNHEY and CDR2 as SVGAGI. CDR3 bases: TGTGCCAGCTGTATGTCCCCTCAGGGGTCACAGCCCCAGCATTTT. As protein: CASCMSPQGSQPQHF.

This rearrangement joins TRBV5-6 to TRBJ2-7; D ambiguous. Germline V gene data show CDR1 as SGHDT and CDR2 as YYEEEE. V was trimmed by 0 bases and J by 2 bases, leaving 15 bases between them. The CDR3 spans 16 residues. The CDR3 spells CASSLGGASLTYEQYF. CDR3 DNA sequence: TGTGCCAGCAGCTTGGGAGGAGCCTCCCTGACCTACGAGCAGTACTTC.

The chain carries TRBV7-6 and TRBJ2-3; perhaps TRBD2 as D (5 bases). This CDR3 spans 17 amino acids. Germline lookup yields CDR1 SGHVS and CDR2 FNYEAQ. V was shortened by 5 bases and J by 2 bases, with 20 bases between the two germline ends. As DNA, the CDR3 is TGTGCCAGCAGCCCGCGTCGATCAGCGGATCACACAGATACGCAGTATTTT. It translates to CASSPRRSADHTDTQYF. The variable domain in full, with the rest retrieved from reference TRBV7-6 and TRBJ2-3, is GAGVSQSPRYKVTKRGQDVALRCDPISGHVSLYWYRQALGQGPEFLTYFNYEAQQDKSGLPNDRFSAERPEGSISTLTIQRTEQRDSAMYRCASSPRRSADHTDTQYFGPGTRLTVL.

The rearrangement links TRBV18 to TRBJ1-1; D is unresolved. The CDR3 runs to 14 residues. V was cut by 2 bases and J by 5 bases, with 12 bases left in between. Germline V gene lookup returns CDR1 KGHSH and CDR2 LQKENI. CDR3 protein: CASSPVAGSTEAFF. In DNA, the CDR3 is TGTGCCAGCTCACCAGTTGCGGGGTCGACTGAAGCTTTCTTT.

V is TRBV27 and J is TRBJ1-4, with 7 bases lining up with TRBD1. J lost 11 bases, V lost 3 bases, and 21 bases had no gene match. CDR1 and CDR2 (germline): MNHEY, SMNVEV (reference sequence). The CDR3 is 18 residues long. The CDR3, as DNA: TGTGCCAGCAGTTTTGCGATAGGGGGCTCTTCCGGCCCGTGGAAACTGTTTTTT. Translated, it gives CASSFAIGGSSGPWKLFF.

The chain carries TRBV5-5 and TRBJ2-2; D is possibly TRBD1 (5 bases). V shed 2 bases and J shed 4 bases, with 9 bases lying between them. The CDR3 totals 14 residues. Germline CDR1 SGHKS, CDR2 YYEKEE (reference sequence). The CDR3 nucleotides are TGTGCCAGCAGCTTCCAGGGTAGCACCGGGGAGCTGTTTTTT. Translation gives CASSFQGSTGELFF.

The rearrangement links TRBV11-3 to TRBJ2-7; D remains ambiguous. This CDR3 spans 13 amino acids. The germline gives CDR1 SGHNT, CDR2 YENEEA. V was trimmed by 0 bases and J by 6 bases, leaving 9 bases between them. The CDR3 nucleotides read TGTGCCAGCAGCTTAGACGGTATATCCGAGCAGTACTTC. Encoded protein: CASSLDGISEQYF.

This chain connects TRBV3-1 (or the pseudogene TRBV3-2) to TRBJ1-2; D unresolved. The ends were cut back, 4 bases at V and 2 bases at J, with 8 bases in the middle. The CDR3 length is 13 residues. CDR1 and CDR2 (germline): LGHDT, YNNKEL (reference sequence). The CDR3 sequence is CASSPGSNYGYTF. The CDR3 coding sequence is TGTGCCAGCAGCCCAGGATCGAACTATGGCTACACCTTC.

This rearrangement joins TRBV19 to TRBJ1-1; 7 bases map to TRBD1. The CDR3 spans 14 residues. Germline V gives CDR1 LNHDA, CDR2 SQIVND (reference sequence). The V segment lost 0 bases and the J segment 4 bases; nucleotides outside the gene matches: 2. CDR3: CASSIDTGATEAFF. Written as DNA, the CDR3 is TGTGCCAGTAGTATAGATACAGGGGCCACTGAAGCTTTCTTT.

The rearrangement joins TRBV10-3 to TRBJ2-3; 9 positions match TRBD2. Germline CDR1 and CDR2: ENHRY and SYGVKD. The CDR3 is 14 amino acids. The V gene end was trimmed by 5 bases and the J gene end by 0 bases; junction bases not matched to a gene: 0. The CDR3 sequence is CAISTSGSTDTQYF. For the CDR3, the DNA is TGTGCCATCAGTACTAGCGGGAGCACAGATACGCAGTATTTT.

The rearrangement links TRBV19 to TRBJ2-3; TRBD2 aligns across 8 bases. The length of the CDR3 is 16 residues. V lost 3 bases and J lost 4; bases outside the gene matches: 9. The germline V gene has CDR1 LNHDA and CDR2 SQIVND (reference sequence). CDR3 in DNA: TGTGCCAGTAGTATTTCGAGCGGGAGTGTTCCAGATACGCAGTATTTT. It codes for CASSISSGSVPDTQYF. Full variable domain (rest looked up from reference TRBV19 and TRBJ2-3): DGGITQSPKYLFRKEGQNVTLSCEQNLNHDAMYWYRQDPGQGLRLIYYSQIVNDFQKGDIAEGYSVSREKKESFPLTVTSAQKNPTAFYLCASSISSGSVPDTQYFGPGTRLTVL.

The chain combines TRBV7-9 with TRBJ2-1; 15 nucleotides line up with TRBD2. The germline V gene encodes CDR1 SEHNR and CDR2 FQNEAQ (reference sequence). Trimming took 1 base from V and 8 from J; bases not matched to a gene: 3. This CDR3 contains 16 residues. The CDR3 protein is CASSLEGLAGGHEQFF. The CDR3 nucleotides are TGTGCCAGCAGCTTAGAGGGACTAGCGGGAGGTCATGAGCAGTTCTTC.

CDR3 nucleotides: TGTGCCAGCAATGTCGGACAGGAGAATTCACCCCTCCACTTT. It codes for CASNVGQENSPLHF. The V and J genes are TRBV2 and TRBJ1-6, with 7 bases identical to TRBD1. Germline V gene lookup returns CDR1 SNHLY and CDR2 FYNNEI. The CDR3 sequence is 14 residues long. The trim removed 7 bases at V and 7 bases at J, leaving 7 bases unmatched.

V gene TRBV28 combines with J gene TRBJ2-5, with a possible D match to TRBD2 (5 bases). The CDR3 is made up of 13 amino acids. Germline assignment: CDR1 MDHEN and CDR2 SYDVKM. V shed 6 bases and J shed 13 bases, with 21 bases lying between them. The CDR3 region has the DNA TGTGCCAGCAGCACTACTTCACCGGGAATCGGGTACTTC. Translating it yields CASSTTSPGIGYF.

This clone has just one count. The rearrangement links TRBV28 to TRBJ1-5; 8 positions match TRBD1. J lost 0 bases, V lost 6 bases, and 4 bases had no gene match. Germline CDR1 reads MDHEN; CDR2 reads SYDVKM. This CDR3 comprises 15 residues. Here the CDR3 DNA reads TGTGCCAGCAGGGACGACAGGGGTAGCAATCAGCCCCAGCATTTT. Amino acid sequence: CASRDDRGSNQPQHF.

The CDR3 is CASSSGTSGRGDTQYF. Here the CDR3 DNA reads TGTGCCAGCAGCTCCGGGACTAGCGGGAGAGGAGATACGCAGTATTTT. The J gene is TRBJ2-3, the V gene TRBV7-3, with 14 bases fitting TRBD2. J gave up 5 bases and V 4 bases, and 5 bases lay outside the gene matches. The CDR3 extends over 16 amino acids. Per the germline V gene, CDR1 is SGHTA and CDR2 is FQGTGA.

CDR3 nucleotide sequence: TGCAGTGCTAGTATGTCTAGTGGCTTGGAGACCCAGTACTTC. Protein product: CSASMSSGLETQYF. The J gene is TRBJ2-5, the V gene TRBV20-1; D gene unclear. The V gene's germline CDR1 is DFQATT and CDR2 SNEGSKA (reference sequence). V lost 3 bases and J 5 bases, leaving 16 bases between the germline ends. The length of the CDR3 is 14 residues.